Shown below are 18 T cell receptor beta chains from a single sample sequenced in a study of cytomegalovirus exposure and HLA in healthy donors. Primers for the PCR totalled 60 Vbeta and 13 Jbeta. The repertoire was sequenced with immunoSEQ multiplex PCR; TCRdb's copy has only in-frame clones and lacks some. The repertoire holds some 190,000 clones, with around 90% as singletons. Sequenced input: PBMCs. The receptors come from a boy aged 2 to 10 in good health and CMV-seronegative.

There are a few counts of this clone. The chain has TRBV7-3 and TRBJ2-7; D is unresolved. V lost 4 bases and J 3 bases, leaving 4 bases between the germline ends. Germline V gene lookup returns CDR1 SGHTA and CDR2 FQGTGA. The CDR3 spans 11 residues. CDR3 sequence (DNA): TGTGCCAGCAGCTCAAACTACGAGCAGTACTTC. It yields the protein CASSSNYEQYF.

This CDR3 is CASSIVGTSSNQPQHF. CDR3 bases: TGTGCCAGTAGTATAGTAGGGACATCTAGCAATCAGCCCCAGCATTTT. The chain carries TRBV19 and TRBJ1-5, with D perhaps TRBD1 (6 bases). CDR1 and CDR2 from the germline V gene are LNHDA and SQIVND (reference sequence). The CDR3 is made up of 16 amino acids. V dropped 1 base and J dropped 0 bases, with 10 bases sitting between them.

The V call is TRBV7-3, the J call TRBJ1-1; D is perhaps TRBD1 (5 bases). Trimming took off 1 base at V and 5 bases at J, with 17 bases between the two ends. CDR3 length: 16 amino acids. CDR1 and CDR2 (germline): SGHTA, FQGTGA. CDR3 nucleotide sequence: TGTGCCAGCAGCTTAAGTGGGGGGGGAGGGGTGACTGAAGCTTTCTTT. As protein: CASSLSGGGGVTEAFF.

This clone was seen a single time. This rearrangement joins TRBV10-3 to TRBJ2-4; possible D gene TRBD2, 5 bases. The germline V gene encodes CDR1 ENHRY and CDR2 SYGVKD. The CDR3 totals 13 residues. V lost 7 bases, J lost 7 bases, and 14 bases lay in between. The CDR3 sequence: CAIKEGFGNIQYF. The CDR3 region has the DNA TGTGCCATCAAAGAGGGATTCGGGAACATTCAGTACTTC.

V gene TRBV7-2 combines with J gene TRBJ2-1; D is unresolved. Germline loops: CDR1 SGHTA, CDR2 FQGNSA. CDR3 length: 12 residues. Trimming stripped 1 base from V and 9 bases from J, with 7 bases between. CDR3 in DNA: TGTGCCAGCAGCTTAGGTTATCGTGAGCAGTTCTTC. Translating gives CASSLGYREQFF.

The chain links TRBV6-1 to TRBJ2-3; 12 nucleotides align to TRBD1. Trimming at V came to 6 bases and at J to 4 bases, leaving 8 bases not matched to a gene. The CDR3 extends over 16 amino acids. The germline V gene encodes CDR1 MNHNS and CDR2 SASEGT. The CDR3 DNA follows: TGTGCCAGCAGCGAATGGGGACAGGGGGCACCAGATACGCAGTATTTT. It encodes CASSEWGQGAPDTQYF.

Only a few counts were recorded for this clone. The chain couples TRBV27 to TRBJ1-2; 12 positions agree with TRBD1. The CDR3 has 19 amino acids. V was clipped by 4 bases and J by 7 bases; unmatched bases: 19. Germline assignment: CDR1 MNHEY and CDR2 SMNVEV (reference sequence). The CDR3 DNA is TGTGCCAGCAGTTGGGGGGGCGGGACAGGGGGCTCCGATTTCGCTGGCTACACCTTC. This sequence encodes CASSWGGGTGGSDFAGYTF.

This clone was seen a few times. V usage is TRBV18 and J usage is TRBJ1-1; a weak D match, TRBD1 (5 bases). The CDR3 runs 14 residues. CDR1 is KGHSH, CDR2 LQKENI, per germline. Trimming removed 5 bases from V and 3 bases from J, with 13 bases in between. The CDR3 DNA sequence: TGTGCCAGCTCATCGGGGGGACTGCACACTGAAGCTTTCTTT. Translation: CASSSGGLHTEAFF.

The V call is TRBV28, the J call TRBJ1-1; 9 bases are shared with TRBD1. Trimming at V came to 10 bases and at J to 4 bases, leaving 22 bases not matched to a gene. The germline CDR1 and CDR2 sequences are MDHEN and SYDVKM. The CDR3 spans 18 residues. As DNA, the CDR3 is TGTGCCACCCTCGATAGCCCCTCAGAGACAGGGGGTATCACTGAAGCTTTCTTT. This codes for CATLDSPSETGGITEAFF.

The chain couples TRBV15 to TRBJ1-1, with a tentative D call TRBD1 (6 bases). Per the germline V gene, CDR1 is LNHNV and CDR2 is YYDKDF (reference sequence). Trimming cost V 0 bases and J 6 bases, with 14 bases left between them. The CDR3 runs to 15 residues. CDR3 protein: CATSRDRGAGAEAFF. CDR3 DNA: TGTGCCACCAGCAGAGATCGGGGGGCGGGGGCTGAAGCTTTCTTT.

V gene TRBV2 combines with J gene TRBJ1-2; D ambiguous. The CDR3 has 13 amino acids. The V gene lost 7 bases and the J gene lost 4 bases, with 13 bases spanning the gap. CDR1 is SNHLY and CDR2 is FYNNEI in the germline V gene. This CDR3 reads CASNGGGAYGYTF. In DNA, the CDR3 is TGTGCCAGCAACGGAGGTGGAGCCTATGGCTACACCTTC. Filled out from reference TRBV2 and TRBJ1-2, the complete variable domain reads EPEVTQTPSHQVTQMGQEVILRCVPISNHLYFYWYRQILGQKVEFLVSFYNNEISEKSEIFDDQFSVERPDGSNFTLKIRSTKLEDSAMYFCASNGGGAYGYTFGSGTRLTVV.

The chain recombines TRBV4-1 with TRBJ2-7, with D possibly being TRBD2 (5 bases). The germline CDR1 and CDR2 sequences are MGHRA and YSYEKL. The V end lost 5 bases, the J end lost 5 bases, and 16 bases lay between the germline ends. The CDR3 is 14 residues long. CDR3 DNA sequence: TGCGCCAGCAGCGCCGGGCGGGTTCGAAACGAGCAGTACTTC. Translated: CASSAGRVRNEQYF.

This clone was detected only a few times. This chain links TRBV10-1 with TRBJ2-2, with a possible D match to TRBD2 (6 bases). The germline V gene has CDR1 WNHNN and CDR2 SYGVQD (reference sequence). V lost 4 bases to trimming and J lost 5 bases, with 11 bases between them. The length of the CDR3 is 14 residues. CDR3 in amino acids: CASSAGGTTGELFF. CDR3 nucleotides: TGCGCCAGCAGTGCCGGGGGTACAACCGGGGAGCTGTTTTTT.

The chain couples TRBV5-1 to TRBJ2-7; D might be TRBD2 (6 bases). The CDR3 is 17 amino acids. Germline V gene lookup returns CDR1 SGHRS and CDR2 YFSETQ. The V and J ends lost 0 bases and 3 bases respectively, with 19 bases between them. The CDR3 loop reads CASSLVPPETSIYEQYF. DNA for the CDR3: TGCGCCAGCAGCTTGGTCCCCCCTGAAACTAGCATCTACGAGCAGTACTTC.

The V and J genes are TRBV30 and TRBJ2-5, with D perhaps assigned TRBD1 or TRBD2 (5 bases each). The J call could be wrong; TRBJ2-7 is a better fit for the DNA end. Germline assignment: CDR1 GTSNPN and CDR2 SVGIG (reference sequence). The CDR3 spans 15 residues. CDR3 in amino acids: CAWSVLGQRDYEQYF. CDR3 nucleotides: TGTGCCTGGAGTGTACTAGGACAAAGGGACTACGAGCAGTACTTC.

The rearrangement links TRBV19 to TRBJ1-5; D call uncertain. From germline, CDR1 is LNHDA and CDR2 SQIVND (reference sequence). CDR3 length: 15 amino acids. Trimming removed 8 bases at V and 0 bases at J, with 14 bases between. CDR3 residues: CASRLTNLSNQPQHF. In DNA form, the CDR3 reads TGTGCCAGTCGCTTGACAAACCTTAGCAATCAGCCCCAGCATTTT.

This clone was counted a single time. The chain is built from TRBV6-5 and TRBJ2-2, with a possible D match to TRBD1 (6 bases). CDR3 length equals 14 residues. From germline, CDR1 is MNHEY and CDR2 SVGAGI. V lost 5 bases and J 1 base, leaving 8 bases between the germline ends. The CDR3 here is CASSTGQNTGELFF. The CDR3 DNA is TGTGCCAGCAGTACGGGACAGAACACCGGGGAGCTGTTTTTT.

In its sample, this clone was seen a few times. This chain links TRBV27 with TRBJ2-7; unclear D gene. This CDR3 is 12 amino acids long. The germline V and J ends were trimmed by 2 bases and 3 bases, with 5 bases remaining between them. Germline V gives CDR1 MNHEY, CDR2 SMNVEV (reference sequence). In DNA form, the CDR3 reads TGTGCCAGCAGTTTACACGGCTACGAGCAGTACTTC. Residues: CASSLHGYEQYF.